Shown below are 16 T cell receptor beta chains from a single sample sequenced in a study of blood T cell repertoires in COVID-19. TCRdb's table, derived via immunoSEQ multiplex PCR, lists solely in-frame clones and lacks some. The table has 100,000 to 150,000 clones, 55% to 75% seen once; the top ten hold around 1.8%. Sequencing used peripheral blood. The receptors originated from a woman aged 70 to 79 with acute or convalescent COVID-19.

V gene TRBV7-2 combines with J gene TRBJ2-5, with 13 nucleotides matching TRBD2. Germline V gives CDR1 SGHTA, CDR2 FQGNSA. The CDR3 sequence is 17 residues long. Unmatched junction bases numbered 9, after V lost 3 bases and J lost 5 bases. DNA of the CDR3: TGTGCCAGCAGCTTGGGGAAGGGACTAGCGGGAATCGAGACCCAGTACTTC. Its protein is CASSLGKGLAGIETQYF.

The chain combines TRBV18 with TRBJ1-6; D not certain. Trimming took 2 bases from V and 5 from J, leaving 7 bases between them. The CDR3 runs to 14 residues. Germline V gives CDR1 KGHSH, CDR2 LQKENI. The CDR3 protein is CASSPGANNSPLHF. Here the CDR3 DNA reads TGTGCCAGCTCACCAGGAGCAAATAATTCACCCCTCCACTTT.

CDR3 region: CASSLWLAGGPYEQYF. In DNA form, the CDR3 reads TGTGCCAGCAGCTTGTGGCTAGCGGGGGGACCCTACGAGCAGTACTTC. The chain recombines TRBV5-6 with TRBJ2-7; TRBD2 matches 11 bases. The CDR3 sequence is 16 residues long. The germline V gene encodes CDR1 SGHDT and CDR2 YYEEEE. With 1 base clipped from V and 2 bases from J, the junction kept 5 bases outside the gene matches.

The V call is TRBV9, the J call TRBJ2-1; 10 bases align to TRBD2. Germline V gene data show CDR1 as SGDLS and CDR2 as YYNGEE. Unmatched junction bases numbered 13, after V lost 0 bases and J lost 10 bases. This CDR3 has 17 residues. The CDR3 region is CASSVGPLAGAIREQFF. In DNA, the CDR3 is TGTGCCAGCAGCGTAGGACCCCTAGCGGGGGCGATTAGGGAGCAGTTCTTC.

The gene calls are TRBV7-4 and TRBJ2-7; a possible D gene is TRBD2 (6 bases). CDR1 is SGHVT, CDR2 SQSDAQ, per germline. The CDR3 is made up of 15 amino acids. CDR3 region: CAAGFWGSPAFKQYF. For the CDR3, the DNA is TGTGCAGCGGGCTTCTGGGGGTCCCCAGCTTTCAAGCAGTACTTC.

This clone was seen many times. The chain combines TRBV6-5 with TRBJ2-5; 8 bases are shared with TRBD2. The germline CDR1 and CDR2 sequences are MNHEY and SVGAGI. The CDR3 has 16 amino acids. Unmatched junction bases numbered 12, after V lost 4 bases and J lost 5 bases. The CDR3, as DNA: TGTGCCAGCAGTTCGACTACCGGGGGGGATCTGGAGACCCAGTACTTC. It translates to CASSSTTGGDLETQYF.

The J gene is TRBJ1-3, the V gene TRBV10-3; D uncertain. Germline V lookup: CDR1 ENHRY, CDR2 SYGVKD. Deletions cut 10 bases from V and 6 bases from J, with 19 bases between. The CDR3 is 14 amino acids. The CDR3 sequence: CATNVGSVLNTIYF. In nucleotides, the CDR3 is TGTGCCACAAACGTCGGGTCTGTGCTAAACACCATATATTTT.

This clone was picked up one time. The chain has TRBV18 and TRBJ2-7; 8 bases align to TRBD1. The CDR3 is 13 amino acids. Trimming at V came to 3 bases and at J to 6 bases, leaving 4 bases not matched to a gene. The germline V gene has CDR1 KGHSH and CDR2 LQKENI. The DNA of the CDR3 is TGTGCCAGCTCACCCCGAGGACAGGGCGAGCAGTACTTC. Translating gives CASSPRGQGEQYF.

The CDR3 spells CASSEVGAGTGELFF. CDR3 bases: TGTGCCAGCAGTGAAGTGGGGGCCGGTACCGGGGAGCTGTTTTTT. The chain employs TRBV2 and TRBJ2-2; perhaps TRBD1 as D (6 bases). The CDR3 length is 15 residues. V dropped 1 base and J dropped 5 bases, with 11 bases sitting between them. The germline V gene has CDR1 SNHLY and CDR2 FYNNEI.

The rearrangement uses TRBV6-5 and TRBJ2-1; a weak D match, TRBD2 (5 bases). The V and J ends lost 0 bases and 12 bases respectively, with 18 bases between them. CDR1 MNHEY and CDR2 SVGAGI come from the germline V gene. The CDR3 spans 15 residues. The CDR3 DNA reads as TGTGCCAGCAGTTACTCGCCGGAGGCCCCAGGAGGGCAGTTCTTC. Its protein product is CASSYSPEAPGGQFF.

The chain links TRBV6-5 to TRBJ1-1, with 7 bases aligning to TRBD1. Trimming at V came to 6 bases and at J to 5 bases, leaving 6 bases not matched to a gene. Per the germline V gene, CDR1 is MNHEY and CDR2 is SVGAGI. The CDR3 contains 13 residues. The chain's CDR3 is CASRKQGRTEAFF. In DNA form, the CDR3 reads TGTGCCAGCAGAAAACAGGGGCGTACTGAAGCTTTCTTT.

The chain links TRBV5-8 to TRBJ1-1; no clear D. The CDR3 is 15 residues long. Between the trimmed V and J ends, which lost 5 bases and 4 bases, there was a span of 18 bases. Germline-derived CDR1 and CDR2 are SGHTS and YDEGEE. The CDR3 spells CASSFPGHAGTEAFF. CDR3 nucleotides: TGTGCCAGCAGTTTCCCTGGGCACGCGGGCACTGAAGCTTTCTTT.

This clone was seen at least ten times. The CDR3: CASSLGGVEAGTEAFF. Here the CDR3 DNA reads TGTGCCAGCAGCTTGGGAGGTGTGGAGGCGGGCACTGAAGCTTTCTTT. The rearrangement links TRBV5-5 to TRBJ1-1; unclear D gene. Looked up from germline, CDR1 is SGHKS and CDR2 is YYEKEE (reference sequence). V was clipped by 0 bases and J by 4 bases, with 16 bases between them. This CDR3 is built from 16 residues.

CDR3 protein: CASRRTGGNSPLHF. CDR3 bases: TGTGCCAGCAGGCGTACAGGGGGAAATTCACCCCTCCACTTT. The chain is built from TRBV27 and TRBJ1-6; TRBD1 aligns across 8 bases. The CDR3 extends over 14 amino acids. The junction had 5 bases not matched to a gene; V was cut back by 6 bases and J by 7 bases. CDR1 is MNHEY and CDR2 is SMNVEV in the germline V gene (reference sequence).

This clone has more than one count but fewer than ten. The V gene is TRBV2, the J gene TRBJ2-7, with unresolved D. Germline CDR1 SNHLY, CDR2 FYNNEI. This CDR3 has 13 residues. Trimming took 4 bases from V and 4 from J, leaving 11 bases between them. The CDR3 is CASSVAEAYEQYF. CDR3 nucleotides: TGTGCCAGCAGTGTGGCCGAAGCGTACGAGCAGTACTTC.

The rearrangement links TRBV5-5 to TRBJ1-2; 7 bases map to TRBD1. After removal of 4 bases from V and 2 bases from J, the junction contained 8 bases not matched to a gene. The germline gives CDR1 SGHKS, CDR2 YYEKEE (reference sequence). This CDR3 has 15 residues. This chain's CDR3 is CASSLLTGINYGYTF. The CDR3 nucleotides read TGTGCCAGCAGCCTTTTGACAGGGATCAACTATGGCTACACCTTC.